The 21 T cell receptor beta chains in this list originate from one sample, sequenced in a study of vaccination effects on CD4 cells after COVID-19. Antigens for these TCRs are unknown. Data came from immunoSEQ multiplex PCR; TCRdb stores just in-frame clones and leaves some out. Among about 30,000 clones, 70% to 75% were seen once, and the ten largest hold roughly 15%. Viral peptide pool expansion of antigen-specific CD4+ T cells preceded sequencing in the ViraFEST assay. Culturing for approximately 10 days preceded CD4+ T cell isolation. Participants got two doses of BNT162b2 or mRNA-1273 vaccine. The source material was CD4+ T cells from PBMCs cultured with HCoV-229E spike peptides, sampled after COVID-19 vaccination. Receptor source: a human donor who received a COVID-19 vaccine.

The chain employs TRBV7-9 and TRBJ2-5; D unclear. CDR3 length equals 15 residues. V lost 3 bases to trimming and J lost 4 bases, with 15 bases between them. Germline loops: CDR1 SEHNR, CDR2 FQNEAQ (reference sequence). CDR3: CASSLALGRLETQYF. The CDR3 DNA reads TGTGCCAGCAGCTTGGCCCTAGGGCGGTTAGAGACCCAGTACTTC.

The rearrangement links TRBV2 to TRBJ1-5; TRBD1 matches at 10 bases. The CDR3 has 15 amino acids. The germline V gene encodes CDR1 SNHLY and CDR2 FYNNEI. V trimming: 7 bases; J trimming: 3 bases; junction bases outside the gene matches: 6. CDR3 DNA sequence: TGTGCCAGCAACCGGGACAGGGGAGACAATCAGCCCCAGCATTTT. It yields the protein CASNRDRGDNQPQHF. The complete variable domain, with remaining parts taken from reference TRBV2 and TRBJ1-5, reads EPEVTQTPSHQVTQMGQEVILRCVPISNHLYFYWYRQILGQKVEFLVSFYNNEISEKSEIFDDQFSVERPDGSNFTLKIRSTKLEDSAMYFCASNRDRGDNQPQHFGDGTRLSIL.

The genes are TRBV5-4 and TRBJ2-5; possible D gene TRBD2, 5 bases. The CDR3 sequence is 14 residues long. Germline V gene lookup returns CDR1 SGHNT and CDR2 YYREEE (reference sequence). The V end was cut by 1 base, the J end by 3 bases, with 10 bases between. The CDR3 DNA is TGTGCCAGCAGCTTGCGGGGTATTAAAGAGACCCAGTACTTC. Amino acids: CASSLRGIKETQYF.

The chain is built from TRBV7-2 and TRBJ2-7; D remains unclear. The germline V and J ends were trimmed by 6 bases and 3 bases, with 15 bases remaining between them. From germline, CDR1 is SGHTA and CDR2 FQGNSA. This CDR3 comprises 14 residues. DNA of the CDR3: TGTGCCAGCAGTTTCCCTATTGTCAGCTACGAGCAGTACTTC. It encodes CASSFPIVSYEQYF. Based on the CDR3 plus reference TRBV7-2 and TRBJ2-7, the full variable domain is GAGVSQSPSNKVTEKGKDVELRCDPISGHTALYWYRQSLGQGLEFLIYFQGNSAPDKSGLPSDRFSAERTGGSVSTLTIQRTQQEDSAVYLCASSFPIVSYEQYFGPGTRLTVT.

CDR3 DNA: TGTGCCAGCAGTTACGACAGGCCCCAAGCCAAAAACATTCAGTACTTC. Amino acid sequence: CASSYDRPQAKNIQYF. This sequence joins TRBV6-5 and TRBJ2-4; the D gene is possibly TRBD1 (6 bases). The V gene's germline CDR1 is MNHEY and CDR2 SVGAGI. V dropped 2 bases and J dropped 0 bases, with 11 bases sitting between them. The CDR3 is made up of 16 amino acids.

In this sample, this clone turned up a few times. The rearrangement links TRBV10-1 to TRBJ1-6; no reliable D call. Trimming removed 3 bases from V and 9 bases from J, with 6 bases in between. The CDR3 has 12 amino acids. The germline CDR1 and CDR2 sequences are WNHNN and SYGVQD (reference sequence). DNA of the CDR3: TGCGCCAGCAGTGAAAAAGGTTCACCCCTCCACTTT. It encodes CASSEKGSPLHF.

The gene calls are TRBV6-6 and TRBJ1-6; 9 bases match TRBD1. The germline gives CDR1 MNHNY, CDR2 SVGAGI (reference sequence). The CDR3 is made up of 15 amino acids. Germline trimming cut 6 bases from V and 6 bases from J; bases unmatched to any gene: 6. For the CDR3, the DNA is TGTGCCAGCAGCCCCCAACAGGGGGCTAATTCACCCCTCCACTTT. Its protein product is CASSPQQGANSPLHF.

The chain uses TRBV5-4 and TRBJ1-2; D is undetermined. V lost 0 bases and J 8 bases, leaving 11 bases between the germline ends. The CDR3 runs to 13 residues. The germline gives CDR1 SGHNT, CDR2 YYREEE (reference sequence). The CDR3 protein is CASSLARTPGYTF. CDR3 nucleotides: TGTGCCAGCAGCTTGGCCCGGACCCCCGGCTACACCTTC.

V gene TRBV7-2 combines with J gene TRBJ2-7, with 7 positions matching TRBD2. The CDR3 has 12 residues. V lost 4 bases, J lost 3 bases, and 0 bases stayed unmatched. Looked up from germline, CDR1 is SGHTA and CDR2 is FQGNSA. The chain's CDR3 is CASSSSGYEQYF. The CDR3 DNA is TGTGCCAGCAGCTCTAGCGGCTACGAGCAGTACTTC.

V is TRBV5-8 and J is TRBJ2-5; D unclear. V was shortened by 0 bases and J by 6 bases, with 6 bases between the two germline ends. This CDR3 has 12 residues. Germline CDR1 is SGHTS and CDR2 is YDEGEE. The CDR3 spells CASSLGTKTQYF. The CDR3 nucleotides are TGTGCCAGCAGCTTGGGCACTAAGACCCAGTACTTC.

The chain employs TRBV10-2 and TRBJ2-2, with a weak D call TRBD1 (5 bases). Trimming took 8 bases from V and 1 from J, leaving 8 bases between them. CDR3 size: 13 residues. CDR1 is WSHSY and CDR2 is SAAADI in the germline V gene. The CDR3 DNA reads TGCGCCAGCGACAGAATGAACACCGGGGAGCTGTTTTTT. Translation: CASDRMNTGELFF.

V is TRBV6-2 or TRBV6-3 and J is TRBJ2-5, with 9 bases lining up with TRBD1. With 0 bases clipped from V and 5 bases from J, the junction kept 10 bases outside the gene matches. The CDR3 is 17 residues long. Germline CDR1 reads MNHEY; CDR2 reads SVGEGT. The CDR3 DNA reads as TGTGCCAGCAGTTACTCGGCCCGGACAGGGGCTCGGGAGACCCAGTACTTC. It encodes CASSYSARTGARETQYF.

CDR3 loop: CASSQDLDGSYEQYF. The CDR3 nucleotides are TGTGCCAGCAGCCAAGATCTAGACGGCTCCTACGAGCAGTACTTC. This rearrangement joins TRBV4-2 to TRBJ2-7; the D is unclear. Trimming removed 0 bases from V and 0 bases from J, with 9 bases in between. This CDR3 spans 15 amino acids. Germline CDR1 LGHNA, CDR2 YNFKEQ.

This clone was observed a single time. The CDR3 nucleotides read TGTGCCAGCAGTTACTCGAACAGGGTCACTGAAGCTTTCTTT. Translation gives CASSYSNRVTEAFF. The chain joins TRBV6-2 or TRBV6-3 to TRBJ1-1; a possible D gene is TRBD1 (6 bases). Germline CDR1 MNHEY, CDR2 SVGEGT. Trimming shortened V by 0 bases and J by 4 bases, and 9 bases separated the two germline ends. The CDR3 loop spans 14 amino acids.

The gene calls are TRBV19 and TRBJ2-1; 8 bases align to TRBD1. V trimming: 6 bases; J trimming: 5 bases; junction bases outside the gene matches: 9. The CDR3 contains 15 residues. Germline V gene data show CDR1 as LNHDA and CDR2 as SQIVND (reference sequence). CDR3: CASREGDRPHNEQFF. The DNA of the CDR3 is TGTGCCAGTAGAGAGGGGGACAGGCCCCACAATGAGCAGTTCTTC.

The V gene is TRBV6-5, the J gene TRBJ2-7; perhaps TRBD2 as D (7 bases). The CDR3 is made up of 16 amino acids. Germline CDR1 is MNHEY and CDR2 is SVGAGI. Trimming pared 1 base from V and 7 bases from J, leaving 20 bases between. Here the CDR3 reads CASSYWAGDTRGEQYF. CDR3 DNA sequence: TGTGCCAGCAGTTACTGGGCGGGGGACACGAGAGGAGAGCAGTACTTC.

The chain carries TRBV19 and TRBJ2-4; D is perhaps TRBD1 (5 bases). Trimming shortened V by 0 bases and J by 4 bases, and 13 bases separated the two germline ends. This CDR3 spans 16 amino acids. Per germline, CDR1 LNHDA and CDR2 SQIVND (reference sequence). CDR3: CASSIDRMRQKNIQYF. CDR3 coding DNA: TGTGCCAGTAGTATAGATAGAATGAGACAGAAAAACATTCAGTACTTC.

This chain links TRBV10-2 with TRBJ2-3, with D possibly being TRBD1 or TRBD2 (7 bases each). Germline CDR1 WSHSY, CDR2 SAAADI. With 8 bases removed from V and 5 bases from J, the gap between germline ends came to 11 bases. CDR3 length equals 12 residues. The CDR3 DNA is TGCGCCAGCTCAGGGGGGGTAGATACGCAGTATTTT. This encodes CASSGGVDTQYF.

The chain's CDR3 is CASSQAGGAGNQPQHF. In nucleotides, the CDR3 is TGTGCCAGCAGCCAAGCAGGGGGCGCTGGCAATCAGCCCCAGCATTTT. The V gene is TRBV3-1 (or the pseudogene TRBV3-2), the J gene TRBJ1-5; 8 bases align to TRBD1. The CDR3 loop spans 16 amino acids. The trim removed 1 base at V and 2 bases at J, leaving 4 bases unmatched. Germline V CDR1 and CDR2: LGHDT, YNNKEL (reference sequence).

The chain recombines TRBV11-2 with TRBJ2-7; 8 nucleotides agree with TRBD2. CDR3 length: 16 amino acids. The ends lost 1 base at V and 2 bases at J; junction bases unmatched: 7. CDR1 SGHAT and CDR2 FQNNGV come from the germline V gene. In nucleotides, the CDR3 is TGTGCCAGCAGCTTAGTCGGTAGCGGGATAGCCTACGAGCAGTACTTC. Encoded protein: CASSLVGSGIAYEQYF.

This clone was counted a single time. The chain joins TRBV24-1 to TRBJ2-1; 8 bases align to TRBD2. CDR1 KGHDR and CDR2 SFDVKD come from the germline V gene. V shed 9 bases, J shed 9 bases, and the junction held 9 bases outside the gene matches. The CDR3 runs to 13 residues. The CDR3 sequence: CATAGTRGGEQFF. CDR3 DNA: TGTGCCACCGCCGGGACTAGGGGCGGTGAGCAGTTCTTC.